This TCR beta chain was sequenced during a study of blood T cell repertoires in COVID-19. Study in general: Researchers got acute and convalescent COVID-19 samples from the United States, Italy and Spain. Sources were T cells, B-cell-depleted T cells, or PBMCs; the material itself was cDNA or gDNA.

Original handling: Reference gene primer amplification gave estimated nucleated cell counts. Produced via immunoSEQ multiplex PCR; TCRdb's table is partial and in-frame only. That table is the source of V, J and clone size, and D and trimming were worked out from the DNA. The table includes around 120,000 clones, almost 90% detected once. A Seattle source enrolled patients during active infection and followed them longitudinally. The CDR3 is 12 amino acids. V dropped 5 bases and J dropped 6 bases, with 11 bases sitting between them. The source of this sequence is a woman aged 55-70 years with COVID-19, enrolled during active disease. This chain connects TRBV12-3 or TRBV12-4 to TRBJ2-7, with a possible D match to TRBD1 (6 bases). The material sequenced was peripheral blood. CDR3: CASSTSGAEQYF. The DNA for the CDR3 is TGTGCCAGCAGTACCTCAGGGGCCGAGCAGTACTTC.